The present T cell receptor beta chain was sequenced within a study of T cell repertoires in cytomegalovirus infection. This clonotype has ten or more counts. Its antigen is as yet unknown. One entry per CDR3 protein results from TCRdb running MiXCR on the reads. The sample includes about 310,000 distinct CDR3 sequences, 20% to 25% of them seen just once. Germline CDR1 SGHTA, CDR2 FQGNSA. CDR3 size: 13 residues. The V end lost 2 bases, the J end lost 1 base, and 5 bases lay between the germline ends. The V and J genes are TRBV7-2 and TRBJ2-5; D gene uncertain. The clonotype was recovered from a human donor in good health (CMV status not recorded). Some clones in this sample may be carry-over from other donors' samples. The sample consisted of cultured PBMCs, taken from culture after CMV antigen stimulation. The CDR3 region is CASSLNSQETQYF. The CDR3 DNA is TGTGCCAGCAGCTTAAACAGCCAAGAGACCCAGTACTTC.